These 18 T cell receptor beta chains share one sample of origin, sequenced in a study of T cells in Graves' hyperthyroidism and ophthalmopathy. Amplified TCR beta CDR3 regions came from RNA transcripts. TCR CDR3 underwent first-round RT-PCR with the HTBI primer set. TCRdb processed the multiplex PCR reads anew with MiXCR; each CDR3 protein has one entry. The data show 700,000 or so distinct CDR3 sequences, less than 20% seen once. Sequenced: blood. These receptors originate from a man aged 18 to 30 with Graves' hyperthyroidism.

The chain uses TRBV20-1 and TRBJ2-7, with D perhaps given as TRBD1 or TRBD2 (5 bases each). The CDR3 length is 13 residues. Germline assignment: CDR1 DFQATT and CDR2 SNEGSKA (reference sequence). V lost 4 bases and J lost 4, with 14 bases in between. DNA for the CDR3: TGCAGTGCTACGCCGGGACCTTTATACGAGCAGTACTTC. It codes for CSATPGPLYEQYF.

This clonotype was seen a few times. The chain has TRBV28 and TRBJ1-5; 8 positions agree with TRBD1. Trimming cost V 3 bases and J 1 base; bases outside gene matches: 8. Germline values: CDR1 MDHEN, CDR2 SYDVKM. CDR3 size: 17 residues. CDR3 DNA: TGTGCCAGCAGTTTGGGGACAGGTCTTGGAAGCAATCAGCCCCAGCATTTT. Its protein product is CASSLGTGLGSNQPQHF.

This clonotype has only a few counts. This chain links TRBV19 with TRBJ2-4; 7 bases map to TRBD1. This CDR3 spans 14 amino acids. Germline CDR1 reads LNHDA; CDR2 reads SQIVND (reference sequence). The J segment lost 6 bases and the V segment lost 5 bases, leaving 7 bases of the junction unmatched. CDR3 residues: CASSGGPGGNIQYF. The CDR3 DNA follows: TGTGCCAGTAGTGGGGGACCAGGGGGAAACATTCAGTACTTC. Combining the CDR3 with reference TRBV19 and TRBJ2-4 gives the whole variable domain DGGITQSPKYLFRKEGQNVTLSCEQNLNHDAMYWYRQDPGQGLRLIYYSQIVNDFQKGDIAEGYSVSREKKESFPLTVTSAQKNPTAFYLCASSGGPGGNIQYFGAGTRLSVL.

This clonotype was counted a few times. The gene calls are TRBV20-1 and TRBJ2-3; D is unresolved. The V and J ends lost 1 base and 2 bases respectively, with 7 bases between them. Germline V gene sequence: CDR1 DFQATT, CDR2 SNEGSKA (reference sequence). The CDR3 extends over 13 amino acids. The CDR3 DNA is TGCAGTGCTAGAGTGCCGTTCACAGATACGCAGTATTTT. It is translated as CSARVPFTDTQYF.

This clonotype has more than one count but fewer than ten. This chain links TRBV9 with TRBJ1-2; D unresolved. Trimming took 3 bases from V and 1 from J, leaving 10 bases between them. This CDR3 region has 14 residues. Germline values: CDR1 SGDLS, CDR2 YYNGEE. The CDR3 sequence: CASSGGASNYGYTF. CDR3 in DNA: TGTGCCAGCAGCGGGGGTGCGAGTAACTATGGCTACACCTTC.

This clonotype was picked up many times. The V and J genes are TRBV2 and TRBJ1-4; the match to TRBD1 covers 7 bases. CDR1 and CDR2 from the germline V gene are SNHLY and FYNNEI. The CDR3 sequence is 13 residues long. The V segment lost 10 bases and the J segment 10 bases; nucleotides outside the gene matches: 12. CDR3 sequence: CATMGQLAGKLFF. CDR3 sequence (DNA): TGTGCCACGATGGGACAGCTGGCGGGAAAACTGTTTTTT.

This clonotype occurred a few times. CDR3 in amino acids: CASSQVPPAGDSYNEQFF. The CDR3, as DNA: TGTGCCAGCAGCCAAGTACCTCCAGCGGGAGACTCCTACAATGAGCAGTTCTTC. This chain links TRBV4-2 with TRBJ2-1; 8 bases are shared with TRBD2. CDR3 length: 18 residues. Germline values: CDR1 LGHNA, CDR2 YNFKEQ. The ends lost 1 base at V and 0 bases at J; junction bases unmatched: 8.

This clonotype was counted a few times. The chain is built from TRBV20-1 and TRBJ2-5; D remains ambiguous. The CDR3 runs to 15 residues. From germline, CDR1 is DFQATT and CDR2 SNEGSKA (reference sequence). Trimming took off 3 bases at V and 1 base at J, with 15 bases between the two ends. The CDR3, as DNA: TGCAGTGCTAGGGGAATTAGGGCAATCCAAGAGACCCAGTACTTC. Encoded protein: CSARGIRAIQETQYF.

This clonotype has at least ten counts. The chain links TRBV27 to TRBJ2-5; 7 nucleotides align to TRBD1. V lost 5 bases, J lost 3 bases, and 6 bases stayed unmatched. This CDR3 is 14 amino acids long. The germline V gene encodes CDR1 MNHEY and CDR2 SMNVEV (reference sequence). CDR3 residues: CASSTLGTEETQYF. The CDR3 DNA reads TGTGCCAGCAGTACACTTGGGACAGAAGAGACCCAGTACTTC.

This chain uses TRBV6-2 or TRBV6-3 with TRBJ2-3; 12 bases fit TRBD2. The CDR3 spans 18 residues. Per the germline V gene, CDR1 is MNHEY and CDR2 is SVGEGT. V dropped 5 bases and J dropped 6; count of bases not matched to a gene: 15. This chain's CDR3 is CASSVLAGGSRVGDTQYF. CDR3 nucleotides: TGTGCCAGCAGTGTTCTAGCGGGAGGGTCTCGGGTTGGCGATACGCAGTATTTT.

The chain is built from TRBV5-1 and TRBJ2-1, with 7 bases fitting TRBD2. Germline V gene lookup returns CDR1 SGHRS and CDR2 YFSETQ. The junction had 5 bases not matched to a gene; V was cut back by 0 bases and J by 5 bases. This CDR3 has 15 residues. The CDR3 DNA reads TGCGCCAGCAGCTTGGGGGAGGGCCGGCACAATGAGCAGTTCTTC. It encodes CASSLGEGRHNEQFF.

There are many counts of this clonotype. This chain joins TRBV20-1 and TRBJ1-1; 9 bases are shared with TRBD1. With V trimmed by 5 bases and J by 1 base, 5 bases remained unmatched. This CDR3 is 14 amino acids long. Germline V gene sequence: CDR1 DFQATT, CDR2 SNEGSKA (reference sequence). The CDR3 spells CSALTQGANTEAFF. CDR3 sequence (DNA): TGCAGTGCTTTGACACAGGGGGCGAACACTGAAGCTTTCTTT.

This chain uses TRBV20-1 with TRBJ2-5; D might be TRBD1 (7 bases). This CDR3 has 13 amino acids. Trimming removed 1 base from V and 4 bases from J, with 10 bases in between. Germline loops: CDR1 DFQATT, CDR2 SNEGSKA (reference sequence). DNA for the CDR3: TGCAGTGCTAGAGCAGGGGGGAGAGAGACCCAGTACTTC. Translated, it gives CSARAGGRETQYF.

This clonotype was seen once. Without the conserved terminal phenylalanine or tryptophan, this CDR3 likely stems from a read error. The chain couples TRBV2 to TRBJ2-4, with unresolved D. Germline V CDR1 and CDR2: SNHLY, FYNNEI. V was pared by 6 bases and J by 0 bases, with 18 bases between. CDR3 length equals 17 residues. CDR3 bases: TGTGCCAGCAGAGAATACACCGGATCTCTAGCCAAAAACATTCAGTACGTC. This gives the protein CASREYTGSLAKNIQYV.

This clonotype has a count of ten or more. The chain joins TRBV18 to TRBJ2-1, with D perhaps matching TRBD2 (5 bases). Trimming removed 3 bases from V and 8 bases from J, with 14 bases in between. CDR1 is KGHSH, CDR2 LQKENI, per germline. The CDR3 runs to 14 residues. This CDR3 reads CASSPSTTSDEQFF. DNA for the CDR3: TGTGCCAGCTCACCGTCGACTACCTCGGATGAGCAGTTCTTC. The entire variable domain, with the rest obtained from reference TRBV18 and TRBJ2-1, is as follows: NAGVMQNPRHLVRRRGQEARLRCSPMKGHSHVYWYRQLPEEGLKFMVYLQKENIIDESGMPKERFSAEFPKEGPSILRIQQVVRGDSAAYFCASSPSTTSDEQFFGPGTRLTVL.

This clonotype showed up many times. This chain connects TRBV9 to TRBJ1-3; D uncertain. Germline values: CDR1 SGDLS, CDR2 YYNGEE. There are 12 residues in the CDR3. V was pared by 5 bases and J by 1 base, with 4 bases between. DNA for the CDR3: TGTGCCAGCAGTGCTTCTGGAAACACCATATATTTT. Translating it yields CASSASGNTIYF. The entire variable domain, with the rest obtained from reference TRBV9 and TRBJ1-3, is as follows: DSGVTQTPKHLITATGQRVTLRCSPRSGDLSVYWYQQSLDQGLQFLIQYYNGEERAKGNILERFSAQQFPDLHSELNLSSLELGDSALYFCASSASGNTIYFGEGSWLTVV.

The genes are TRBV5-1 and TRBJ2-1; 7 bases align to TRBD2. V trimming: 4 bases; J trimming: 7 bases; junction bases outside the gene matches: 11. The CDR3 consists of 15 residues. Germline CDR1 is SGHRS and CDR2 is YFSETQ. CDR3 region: CASSRAAGEGNEQFF. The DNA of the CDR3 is TGCGCCAGCAGCCGGGCGGCGGGAGAGGGGAATGAGCAGTTCTTC.

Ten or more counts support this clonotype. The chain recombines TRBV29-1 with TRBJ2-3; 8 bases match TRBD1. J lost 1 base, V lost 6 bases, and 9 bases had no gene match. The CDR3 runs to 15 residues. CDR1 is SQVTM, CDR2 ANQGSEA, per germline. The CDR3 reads CSVKRTGSGTDTQYF. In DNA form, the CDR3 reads TGCAGCGTGAAGCGGACAGGGAGCGGCACAGATACGCAGTATTTT.